This is a list of T cell receptor beta chains from one sample in a study of blood T cell repertoires in COVID-19. Clones were read by immunoSEQ multiplex PCR, and TCRdb kept only the in-frame ones, dropping some. The sample gives 60,000 to 75,000 clones, around 83% of which show up once; 9% to 10% is in the top ten. Input material: peripheral blood. Receptor source: a woman of 80 years or more with acute or convalescent COVID-19. The CDR3 runs from the conserved cysteine through the conserved F or W. A D gene is named only where the DNA matches it firmly. Size tells how often a clone was seen (once, few, many) or the class of an expanded clone, and some rows leave it out.

>TRBV4-1|TRBJ2-7|TRBD1|NA
CASSQERTGGSSSYEQYF
TGCGCCAGCAGCCAAGAACGGACAGGGGGCTCAAGCTCCTACGAGCAGTACTTC
>TRBV18|TRBJ2-1|TRBD1|once
CASSPGTGYNNEQFF
TGTGCCAGCTCACCAGGGACAGGGTATAACAATGAGCAGTTCTTC
>TRBV5-4|TRBJ1-2|NA|NA
CASSSTTGIGYTF
TGTGCCAGCAGCTCAACGACAGGTATCGGCTACACCTTC
>TRBV11-3|TRBJ2-3|NA|NA
CASSLGGSTDTQYF
TGTGCCAGCAGCTTAGGCGGTAGCACAGATACGCAGTATTTT
>TRBV2|TRBJ2-1|NA|NA
CASSGRGFNAEQFF
TGTGCCAGCAGTGGTCGGGGGTTTAACGCTGAGCAGTTCTTC
>TRBV19|TRBJ1-4|TRBD1|NA
CASSEGTGGSNEKLFF
TGTGCCAGTAGTGAAGGGACAGGGGGCTCTAATGAAAAACTGTTTTTT
>TRBV14|TRBJ1-3|NA|once
CASSERDFLSGNTIYF
TGTGCCAGCAGCGAAAGGGACTTTCTCTCTGGAAACACCATATATTTT
>TRBV12-5|TRBJ1-6|NA|NA
CASGLVDRGSPLHF
TGTGCTAGTGGTTTGGTTGATAGAGGATCACCCCTCCACTTT
>TRBV5-1|TRBJ2-7|TRBD1|once
CASSSGQGTYEQYF
TGCGCCAGCAGCTCGGGACAGGGGACCTACGAGCAGTACTTC
>TRBV7-8|TRBJ1-1|TRBD1|few
CASSLGGQGSTEAFF
TGTGCCAGCAGCTTAGGGGGACAGGGGAGTACTGAAGCTTTCTTT
>TRBV10-1|TRBJ1-1|NA|NA
CARENYRAPYEAFF
TGCGCCCGAGAAAATTATCGCGCCCCTTATGAAGCTTTCTTT
>TRBV6-6|TRBJ1-2|TRBD1|NA
CASSMTGTDLNYGYTF
TGTGCCAGCAGTATGACCGGGACAGATCTGAACTATGGCTACACCTTC
>TRBV19|TRBJ1-2|NA|once
CASSLLSRGQIYGYTF
TGTGCCAGTAGTCTCCTGAGCCGCGGACAGATCTATGGCTACACCTTC
>TRBV5-8|TRBJ2-2|TRBD1|NA
CASSRHRGQRNTGELFF
TGTGCCAGCAGCCGCCACAGGGGGCAAAGGAACACCGGGGAGCTGTTTTTT
>TRBV5-1|TRBJ2-5|NA|NA
CASREGGVETQYF
TGCGCCAGCAGAGAGGGCGGGGTGGAGACCCAGTACTTC
>TRBV6-1|TRBJ1-2|NA|NA
CASSEAESTYTF
TGTGCCAGCAGTGAAGCGGAGTCCACCTACACCTTC
>TRBV18|TRBJ2-5|TRBD1|NA
CASSPGQQETQYF
TGTGCCAGCTCACCGGGACAGCAAGAGACCCAGTACTTC
>TRBV12-5|TRBJ2-5|NA|once
CASGLVLGQGQETQYF
TGTGCTAGTGGTTTGGTACTAGGGCAGGGGCAAGAGACCCAGTACTTC
>TRBV11-2|TRBJ2-3|NA|NA
CASSLGPGADTQYF
TGTGCCAGCAGCTTAGGACCGGGGGCAGATACGCAGTATTTT
>TRBV19|TRBJ2-6|TRBD1|NA
CASSIGQGARGANVLTF
TGTGCCAGTAGTATAGGTCAGGGGGCGCGGGGGGCCAACGTCCTGACTTTC
>TRBV10-1|TRBJ2-5|NA|NA
CASSESQGRETQYF
TGCGCCAGCAGTGAGTCACAGGGTCGGGAGACCCAGTACTTC
>TRBV5-4|TRBJ2-7|TRBD1|NA
CASSFGTESSYEQYF
TGTGCCAGCAGCTTTGGGACAGAGAGCTCCTACGAGCAGTACTTC
>TRBV6-2/TRBV6-3|TRBJ1-1|NA|NA
CASSYQGRLNTEAFF
TGTGCCAGCAGTTATCAGGGCAGGCTGAACACTGAAGCTTTCTTT
>TRBV5-1|TRBJ1-6|NA|NA
CASSLNSGNSPLHF
TGCGCCAGCAGCTTGAACAGTGGTAATTCACCCCTCCACTTT
>TRBV9|TRBJ2-3|NA|NA
CASSVEGQSTDTQYF
TGTGCCAGCAGCGTAGAGGGGCAGAGCACAGATACGCAGTATTTT
>TRBV3-1/TRBV3-2|TRBJ2-3|TRBD2|NA
CASSQLAGGQIDTQYF
TGTGCCAGCAGCCAACTAGCGGGGGGGCAGATAGATACGCAGTATTTT
>TRBV19|TRBJ1-2|NA|NA
CASSIGQYGYTF
TGTGCCAGTAGTATAGGACAGTACGGCTACACCTTC
>TRBV27|TRBJ2-1|NA|NA
CASNPLGTGGYNEQFF
TGTGCCAGCAACCCACTCGGGACTGGCGGCTACAATGAGCAGTTCTTC
>TRBV7-2|TRBJ1-2|NA|once
CASSLYRNYGYTF
TGTGCCAGCAGCTTATACAGAAACTATGGCTACACCTTC
>TRBV7-9|TRBJ1-2|NA|NA
CASSLLGGGSYGYTF
TGTGCCAGCAGCTTACTCGGGGGAGGAAGCTATGGCTACACCTTC
>TRBV4-1|TRBJ2-7|TRBD1|NA
CASSLLSPGQGAYEQYF
TGCGCCAGCAGCCTATTGTCCCCAGGACAGGGGGCTTACGAGCAGTACTTC
>TRBV19|TRBJ1-2|TRBD1|NA
CASSTGQGVFYGYTF
TGTGCCAGTAGTACGGGACAGGGCGTTTTCTATGGCTACACCTTC
>TRBV7-3|TRBJ2-7|TRBD2|NA
CASSLKFLAVLSYEQYF
TGTGCCAGCAGCTTAAAATTTCTAGCGGTACTCTCCTACGAGCAGTACTTC
>TRBV25-1|TRBJ2-2|TRBD1|NA
CASQEARTGVTGELFF
TGTGCCAGCCAAGAAGCCCGGACAGGGGTCACCGGGGAGCTGTTTTTT
>TRBV19|TRBJ2-7|TRBD1|once
CASRAQGQGLYEQYF
TGTGCCAGTAGGGCCCAGGGACAGGGTCTCTACGAGCAGTACTTC
>TRBV10-1|TRBJ2-3|TRBD2|NA
CASSEKRGTADTQYF
TGCGCCAGCAGTGAAAAGCGGGGGACCGCAGATACGCAGTATTTT
>TRBV7-9|TRBJ1-1|NA|few
CASSRSNTEAFF
TGTGCCAGCAGCCGGTCGAACACTGAAGCTTTCTTT
>TRBV10-3|TRBJ2-7|NA|NA
CAISESTDRNYEQYF
TGTGCCATCAGTGAGTCTACAGACCGAAACTACGAGCAGTACTTC
>TRBV21-1|TRBJ2-2|NA|NA
CASSMRARGTGELFF
TGTGCCAGCAGCATGAGGGCCCGGGGCACCGGGGAGCTGTTTTTT
>TRBV2|TRBJ2-7|NA|NA
CASRQGSEQYF
TGTGCGAGCAGGCAGGGCTCCGAGCAGTACTTC
>TRBV2|TRBJ1-6|NA|NA
CASSESSQGLFSYNSPLHF
TGTGCCAGCAGTGAATCTAGTCAGGGACTTTTTTCTTATAATTCACCCCTCCACTTT
>TRBV10-1|TRBJ1-1|TRBD1|few
CASSRGLTEAFF
TGCGCCAGCAGTAGGGGGCTCACTGAAGCTTTCTTT
>TRBV28|TRBJ2-2|NA|NA
CASSLLGTTANTGELFF
TGTGCCAGCAGTTTATTAGGGACAACAGCGAACACCGGGGAGCTGTTTTTT
>TRBV7-2|TRBJ2-7|TRBD1|NA
CASSLGYRGDEQYF
TGTGCCAGCAGCTTAGGATACAGGGGAGACGAGCAGTACTTC
>TRBV18|TRBJ1-5|NA|NA
CASSPFHSNQPQHF
TGTGCCAGCTCACCTTTTCATAGCAATCAGCCCCAGCATTTT
>TRBV5-1|TRBJ2-7|TRBD1|NA
CASSQGGTYEQYF
TGCGCCAGCAGTCAAGGGGGCACCTACGAGCAGTACTTC
>TRBV7-6|TRBJ1-6|NA|NA
CASSLLEGRNSPLHF
TGTGCCAGCAGCTTACTCGAGGGAAGGAATTCACCCCTCCACTTT
>TRBV11-3|TRBJ1-1|NA|NA
CASSLAGIDTEAFF
TGTGCCAGCAGTTTGGCAGGCATCGACACTGAAGCTTTCTTT
>TRBV5-5|TRBJ2-1|TRBD1|NA
CASSFGQGAVNEQFF
TGTGCCAGCAGCTTTGGACAGGGGGCAGTGAATGAGCAGTTCTTC
>TRBV6-1|TRBJ1-2|NA|few
CASSERLPRDYGYTF
TGTGCCAGCAGTGAGCGACTCCCGAGGGACTATGGCTACACCTTC
>TRBV25-1|TRBJ2-1|NA|NA
CASSEQGVRGGNEQFF
TGTGCCAGCAGTGAACAGGGCGTTAGGGGGGGAAATGAGCAGTTCTTC
>TRBV5-1|TRBJ2-1|NA|few
CASSLSYNEQFF
TGCGCCAGCAGTTTATCCTACAATGAGCAGTTCTTC
>TRBV6-2/TRBV6-3|TRBJ2-1|TRBD2|NA
CASSYSNSGGIDEQFF
TGTGCCAGCAGTTACTCGAATAGCGGGGGTATCGATGAGCAGTTCTTC